This T cell receptor (beta chain) was profiled in a study of cytomegalovirus exposure and HLA in healthy donors. The PCR contained 60 Vbeta and 13 Jbeta primers. Produced via immunoSEQ multiplex PCR; TCRdb's table is partial and in-frame only. Here the sample spans about 160,000 clones, more than 70% being singletons. Note on this clone: Antigen specificity is unknown.

This CDR3 comprises 17 residues. V shed 1 base and J 6 bases; nucleotides not matched to a gene: 10. Germline CDR1 is LNHNV and CDR2 is YYDKDF (reference sequence). Study observations and caveats: Analysis performed later found under 20,000 TCR beta sequences associated with HLA alleles at 0.05 false discovery rate.

This sequence joins TRBV15 and TRBJ1-5; 9 positions agree with TRBD1. This TCR was recovered from a male donor in good health and CMV-seronegative. The sample consisted of PBMCs. The CDR3 spells CATSRVRDRVRSQPQHF. The DNA of the CDR3 is TGTGCCACCAGCAGAGTAAGGGACAGGGTAAGGAGTCAGCCCCAGCATTTT.